The 26 T cell receptor beta chains given below trace back to one sample, sequenced in a study of tumor and adjacent non-tumor tissue in lung cancer (dated by TCRdb to the late 2010s). RNA was isolated from bulk, unsorted tissue, and RNA quality was assessed with a NanoDrop ND-1000 and an Agilent 2100. The library came from multiplex PCR. TCRdb records Illumina HiSeq 2500 as the sequencer. TCRbeta libraries were constructed through three rounds of nested PCR with primers (Table S4) according to protocols modified from ARM-PCR. Through fastp at Q25 and MiXCR, TCRdb rebuilt clones from the public reads, retaining in-frame beta chains. Each CDR3 protein gets just one entry, which takes the most common genes and DNA from the rows behind it. In all, the sample holds over 60,000 distinct CDR3 sequences, and around four fifths of those were seen once. The ten largest clonotypes hold 28% of the sample. The source material was lung tumor tissue. These receptors all come from a man aged 55 to 70 with non-small cell lung cancer.

This clonotype was found once. A read error may be the cause here, since a much bigger clone is one base away. The CDR3 coding sequence is TGTGCCAGCAGCTTGATGGCGGGACAGGAGCACTTC. This codes for CASSLMAGQEHF. The rearrangement links TRBV5-4 to TRBJ2-7; 8 positions match TRBD1. The germline gives CDR1 SGHNT, CDR2 YYREEE (reference sequence). CDR3 length: 12 residues.

The chain joins TRBV5-1 to TRBJ2-5, with 7 nucleotides matching TRBD1. J lost 5 bases, V lost 4 bases, and 14 bases had no gene match. CDR3 length: 16 amino acids. Looked up from germline, CDR1 is SGHRS and CDR2 is YFSETQ. CDR3 region: CASSMPPGQPAETQYF. CDR3 sequence (DNA): TGCGCCAGCAGCATGCCTCCGGGACAGCCGGCGGAGACCCAGTACTTC.

Points on this clonotype: A read error may explain this, as a much larger clone is one base away. This chain links TRBV24-1 with TRBJ1-1, with D hard to call. CDR1 is KGHDR and CDR2 is SFDVKD in the germline V gene. The CDR3 runs 11 residues. In DNA, the CDR3 is TGTGCCTCGTCTACTAACACTGAAGTTTTCTTT. Amino acids: CASSTNTEVFF.

Concerning this clonotype: Germline is not matched at one junction end, which may reflect a read error. V is TRBV5-6 and J is TRBJ1-1; no clear D gene. This CDR3 spans 12 amino acids. Germline assignment: CDR1 SGHDT and CDR2 YYEEEE. The DNA of the CDR3 is TGTGTCAGCAGCGTAGCTCGAACTGAAGCTTTCTTT. Its translation: CVSSVARTEAFF.

Note on this clonotype: The junction does not match germline at one end; this may be a read error. This chain connects TRBV6-1 to TRBJ2-1; D remains ambiguous. The germline gives CDR1 MNHNS, CDR2 SASEGT. CDR3 size: 11 residues. CDR3: CASNAYDEQLF. CDR3 sequence (DNA): TGTGCCAGCAATGCGTACGATGAGCAGTTATTC.

This clonotype has more than one count but fewer than ten. One end of the junction does not line up with germline, which may come from a read error. The V and J genes are TRBV14 and TRBJ2-2, with unresolved D. The CDR3 loop spans 12 amino acids. The germline V gene has CDR1 SGHDN and CDR2 FVKESK. CDR3 residues: CTSSHATGELFF. CDR3 DNA sequence: TGTACCAGCAGCCACGCAACCGGGGAGCTGTTTTTT.

This clonotype appeared once. Mismatch with germline at one junction end may stem from a read error. V gene TRBV20-1 combines with J gene TRBJ2-2, with D maybe TRBD1 (6 bases). The CDR3 is made up of 15 amino acids. Looked up from germline, CDR1 is DFQATT and CDR2 is SNEGSKA (reference sequence). The DNA of the CDR3 is TGCACTGCTCGAATAGGACAGATGAACACCGGGGAGCTGTTTTTT. It yields the protein CTARIGQMNTGELFF.

The V and J genes are TRBV20-1 and TRBJ2-3; the D is unclear. Germline CDR1 reads DFQATT; CDR2 reads SNEGSKA (reference sequence). Trimming left V 5 bases short and J 6 bases short, with 9 bases between. This CDR3 comprises 11 residues. CDR3 nucleotide sequence: TGCAGTGCTTTGAACATTGATACGCAGTATTTT. Its translation: CSALNIDTQYF.

This chain joins TRBV5-5 and TRBJ1-2; the D gene is possibly TRBD1 (5 bases). The CDR3 is 12 amino acids. The germline V gene has CDR1 SGHKS and CDR2 YYEKEE (reference sequence). Here the CDR3 DNA reads TGTGTCTGCAGCTTGGGGGGCTATGGCTACACCTTC. It is translated as CVCSLGGYGYTF.

This clonotype was seen more than once but under ten times. This CDR3 fails to terminate in the conserved phenylalanine or tryptophan, so it likely reflects a read error. The limits of the CDR3 on the DNA are not certain, so only TCRdb's listed CDR3 is given. This sequence joins TRBV5-6 and TRBJ1-6; the table's D call of TRBD1 was not tested on the DNA. Per germline, CDR1 SGHDT and CDR2 YYEEEE. The CDR3 length is 15 residues, termini included. Here the CDR3 reads CASSLRQGNGSPLNY.

This clonotype has only a few counts. This sequence joins TRBV20-1 and TRBJ1-2; D not resolved. Germline CDR1 DFQATT, CDR2 SNEGSKA (reference sequence). This CDR3 has 14 residues. V lost 5 bases and J 5 bases, leaving 18 bases between the germline ends. This CDR3 reads CSAQATGFNYGYTF. CDR3 bases: TGCAGTGCTCAAGCGACCGGGTTTAATTATGGCTACACCTTC.

About this clonotype: This CDR3 fails to terminate in the conserved phenylalanine or tryptophan, so it likely reflects a read error. The J gene is TRBJ2-1, the V gene TRBV12-3 or TRBV12-4; 8 bases align to TRBD2. The CDR3 sequence is 18 residues long. V shed 4 bases and J 6 bases; nucleotides not matched to a gene: 17. The CDR3 nucleotides read TGTGCCAGCAGTTCCAGGACTAGCTGTCGGAGTTACGGCAATGAGCAGTTCTTA. Translated: CASSSRTSCRSYGNEQFL.

This clonotype was detected only once. The chain links TRBV15 to TRBJ2-7; 7 bases line up with TRBD2. The CDR3 is 15 residues long. Losses at the gene ends were 6 bases for V and 5 bases for J; bases not matched to a gene: 13. Germline lookup yields CDR1 LNHNV and CDR2 YYDKDF (reference sequence). This CDR3 reads CATRRRMTSLDEQYF. The CDR3 DNA sequence: TGTGCCACCAGGAGGCGAATGACTAGCCTCGACGAGCAGTACTTC.

In its sample, this clonotype ranks as medium-sized. A read error may account for a junction end that differs from germline. The CDR3 coding sequence is TGCAGTACTAGCGGGAGGGCCCGAGAGCAGTTCTTC. Its protein product is CSTSGRAREQFF. The chain carries TRBV20-1 and TRBJ2-1; 13 bases map to TRBD2. This CDR3 comprises 12 residues. CDR1 and CDR2 (germline): DFQATT, SNEGSKA (reference sequence).

To note about this clonotype: A much larger clone sits a single nucleotide away, making a read error possible. This sequence joins TRBV2 and TRBJ1-3; 7 bases line up with TRBD1. The CDR3 runs to 14 residues. The germline V gene has CDR1 SNHLY and CDR2 FYNNEI. CDR3 region: CARSRGDSGNIIYF. CDR3 bases: TGTGCCAGGTCCAGGGGGGACTCTGGAAACATCATATATTTT. The variable domain in full, with the rest retrieved from reference TRBV2 and TRBJ1-3, is EPEVTQTPSHQVTQMGQEVILRCVPISNHLYFYWYRQILGQKVEFLVSFYNNEISEKSEIFDDQFSVERPDGSNFTLKIRSTKLEDSAMYFCARSRGDSGNIIYFGEGSWLTVV.

A note on this clonotype: The junction departs from germline at one end; a sequencing error may be responsible. In nucleotides, the CDR3 is TGCAGTGCTGAACGAGCGGCCGCGGGAGATACCCAGTATTTT. It encodes CSAERAAAGDTQYF. J is TRBJ2-3 and V is TRBV20-1; TRBD2 agrees at 7 bases. The CDR3 is made up of 14 amino acids. CDR1 is DFQATT and CDR2 is SNEGSKA in the germline V gene (reference sequence).

The V gene is TRBV29-1, the J gene TRBJ1-3; TRBD1 matches 7 bases. Germline V gene sequence: CDR1 SQVTM, CDR2 ANQGSEA. The J segment lost 13 bases and the V segment lost 8 bases, leaving 20 bases of the junction unmatched. The CDR3 has 14 residues. In DNA, the CDR3 is TGCAGCATGATACCCGGGACAGCTGGAAAGACTATATATTTT. Its protein product is CSMIPGTAGKTIYF.

Concerning this clonotype: At one end the junction does not follow the germline gene, possibly because of a read error. V and J are TRBV29-1 and TRBJ2-2, with D possibly TRBD2 on 6 matching bases. CDR1 SQVTM and CDR2 ANQGSEA come from the germline V gene. The CDR3 length is 15 residues. The CDR3 loop reads CSVSSERGSWGELSF. The CDR3 nucleotides read TGCAGCGTTTCCTCTGAGAGGGGATCATGGGGGGAGCTGTCTTTT.

On this clonotype: It may be a read error: a sequence one base away is much more abundant. The chain carries TRBV5-5 and TRBJ2-2, with 8 bases identical to TRBD2. The CDR3 contains 16 residues. CDR1 and CDR2 from the germline V gene are SGHKS and YYEKEE (reference sequence). The CDR3 nucleotides read TGTGCCAGCAGCTTGGCGGGACTAGTGCTCACCGAGGAGCTGTTTTTT. It yields the protein CASSLAGLVLTEELFF. The complete variable domain, with remaining parts taken from reference TRBV5-5 and TRBJ2-2, reads DAGVTQSPTHLIKTRGQQVTLRCSPISGHKSVSWYQQVLGQGPQFIFQYYEKEERGRGNFPDRFSARQFPNYSSELNVNALLLGDSALYLCASSLAGLVLTEELFFGEGSRLTVL.

Concerning this clonotype itself: At one of its ends the junction is not consistent with the germline gene, which may arise from a read error. The rearrangement joins TRBV6-1 to TRBJ2-2, with 8 nucleotides matching TRBD1. This CDR3 region has 15 residues. Germline CDR1 and CDR2: MNHNS and SASEGT. The CDR3 region is CASSELRQGFGELLF. The CDR3 DNA reads as TGTGCCAGCAGTGAGCTCCGACAGGGGTTCGGGGAGCTGTTATTT.

On this clonotype: This may stem from a read error, because a much larger clone lies one nucleotide away. The chain joins TRBV6-5 to TRBJ2-5; maybe TRBD2 (6 bases). The V gene's germline CDR1 is MNHEY and CDR2 SVGAGI. The CDR3 covers 15 residues. The CDR3 spells CTSSPNPGLREAQYF. The CDR3, as DNA: TGTACCAGCAGTCCTAACCCGGGCCTCAGGGAGGCCCAGTACTTC.

The rearrangement links TRBV29-1 to TRBJ2-7; D is ambiguous. This CDR3 spans 13 amino acids. CDR1 and CDR2 from the germline V gene are SQVTM and ANQGSEA. CDR3 in amino acids: CSVAHGRTYEQYF. The CDR3 DNA is TGCAGTGTCGCCCATGGACGGACCTACGAGCAGTACTTC.

The rearrangement links TRBV20-1 to TRBJ2-1, with 10 positions matching TRBD2. Germline CDR1 is DFQATT and CDR2 is SNEGSKA (reference sequence). This CDR3 has 15 residues. Unmatched junction bases numbered 10, after V lost 7 bases and J lost 4 bases. The CDR3 is CSVSSGTSEYNEQFF. CDR3 bases: TGCAGTGTTAGCTCGGGGACTAGCGAGTACAATGAGCAGTTCTTC.

With respect to this clonotype: A junction end diverges from the germline sequence, so it may reflect a read error. The CDR3 spells CSAREPPKWADTQYF. The CDR3 DNA reads TGCAGTGCTAGGGAACCTCCTAAATGGGCAGATACGCAGTATTTC. The chain recombines TRBV20-1 with TRBJ2-3; no definite D call. Germline V gene lookup returns CDR1 DFQATT and CDR2 SNEGSKA (reference sequence). The CDR3 spans 15 residues.

Concerning this clonotype itself: Germline and junction disagree at one end, which may indicate a read error. The chain carries TRBV10-3 and TRBJ2-1; TRBD2 is a possible D gene (6 bases). This CDR3 is 17 amino acids long. CDR1 is ENHRY and CDR2 is SYGVKD in the germline V gene. CDR3 bases: TGTGCCATCAGTGAGTCGGGCAACCTAGAGGGAGGCAATGAGCAATTCTTC. The encoded protein is CAISESGNLEGGNEQFF.

The rearrangement joins TRBV20-1 to TRBJ1-5; tentatively, D is TRBD1 (6 bases). The germline V gene encodes CDR1 DFQATT and CDR2 SNEGSKA (reference sequence). Trimming pared 3 bases from V and 15 bases from J, leaving 39 bases between. The CDR3 extends over 19 amino acids. The CDR3 here is CSARGVGRGWDKSNQPLHF. CDR3 bases: TGCAGTGCTAGGGGGGTGGGGAGGGGCTGGGACAAAAGCAATCAGCCACTGCATTTT.